The rows below give T cell receptor beta chains drawn from one sample of a study of T cells after yellow fever vaccination. From the 5' RACE reads, TCRdb called clonotypes with MiXCR, one entry per CDR3 protein. The sample includes 610,000 or so distinct CDR3 sequences, around 12% of them seen just once. The sequencing here drew on PBMCs, taken on the day of the yellow fever booster vaccination. These receptors originate from a man aged 30 to 39 who received the YFV17D yellow fever vaccine. The CDR3 runs from the conserved cysteine through the conserved F or W. The order of the fields is V gene, J gene, clone size, CDR3 protein. Clone size is shown for a subset of rows, as once, few, many or a class of expanded clone.

>TRBV6-1|TRBJ1-5|few
CASRMSWTGQGYQPQHF
>TRBV3-1|TRBJ2-2|-
CASSQGRGTKFGELFF
>TRBV5-5|TRBJ2-7|few
CASSWGQGAGYEQYF
>TRBV2|TRBJ2-3|few
CASRGSGTDTQYF
>TRBV12-3/TRBV12-4|TRBJ2-7|many
CASSHRYYEQYF
>TRBV3-1|TRBJ1-2|-
CASMGIATGDGYTF
>TRBV5-1|TRBJ1-2|few
CASSVGRSRGRIWGYTF
>TRBV7-2|TRBJ2-3|-
CASSPGTEFTDTQYF
>TRBV7-9|TRBJ2-2|many
CASSPDGNTGELFF
>TRBV12-5|TRBJ1-1|few
CASGLAPKRTGGKVNTEAFF
>TRBV20-1|TRBJ2-7|-
CSASRLAGVHEQYF
>TRBV7-2|TRBJ1-5|many
CASSFLGNQPQHF
>TRBV7-6|TRBJ2-1|few
CASSLRSGVSYNEQFF
>TRBV29-1|TRBJ1-1|-
CSARTGGSMEAFF
>TRBV5-3|TRBJ2-1|few
CARSLASRPLEKNEQFF
>TRBV10-3|TRBJ2-1|-
CAIGQSYNEQFF
>TRBV18|TRBJ2-3|few
CASSSKGEAGTDTQYF
>TRBV25-1|TRBJ2-1|few
CASSGLAEFNEQFF
>TRBV7-2|TRBJ2-7|many
CASSSDPPYEQYF
>TRBV15|TRBJ2-1|few
CATSSALGRSGGDEQFF
>TRBV20-1|TRBJ2-7|few
CSAKDRAYEQYF
>TRBV10-3|TRBJ2-5|few
CAISEMGGRETQYF
>TRBV6-2/TRBV6-3|TRBJ2-7|many
CASSSRGRQYF
>TRBV7-2|TRBJ2-1|few
CASSFDRGGYNEQFF
>TRBV5-1|TRBJ2-7|-
CASRKVEGEQYF
>TRBV12-3/TRBV12-4|TRBJ2-5|many
CASSIYSGEKTQYF
>TRBV6-2/TRBV6-3|TRBJ2-1|-
CASSYSLLAVNEQFF
>TRBV5-1|TRBJ2-5|-
CASSRDGKETQYF
>TRBV7-6|TRBJ2-1|once
CASSLVASEQFF
>TRBV7-8|TRBJ2-7|-
CASSLADPQFGGEQYF
>TRBV4-3|TRBJ2-3|many
CASSQDSRLGGGNTDTQYF
>TRBV18|TRBJ2-7|-
CASSGQGAEQYF
>TRBV12-3/TRBV12-4|TRBJ2-3|-
CASSLAGLAIADTQYF
>TRBV20-1|TRBJ1-1|few
CSARDSLGGEAFF
>TRBV29-1|TRBJ2-7|-
CSVVDRAPYEQYF
>TRBV7-2|TRBJ2-2|-
CASSSYKNTGELFF
>TRBV5-1|TRBJ2-3|-
CASSLGPGQDIDTQYF
>TRBV7-2|TRBJ1-2|few
CASSLARTGPYGYTF
>TRBV5-1|TRBJ2-7|few
CASSLGGQGRISEQYF
>TRBV6-5|TRBJ2-7|-
CASSYRTSSYEQYF
>TRBV4-3|TRBJ2-7|-
CASSQATSGGYEQYF
>TRBV20-1|TRBJ2-1|many
CSARDERAYNEQFF
>TRBV4-3|TRBJ2-3|-
CASSQGTQGRSDTQYF
>TRBV20-1|TRBJ2-7|few
CSAEGTLNEQYF
>TRBV9|TRBJ2-5|few
CASSPWPLGETQYF
>TRBV6-5|TRBJ2-1|-
CASSYSRGSSYNEQFF
>TRBV18|TRBJ2-7|-
CASSPVPGHEQYF
>TRBV9|TRBJ2-2|-
CASSVAQNTGELFF
>TRBV29-1|TRBJ2-2|few
CSVEPRLNTGELFF
>TRBV27|TRBJ2-7|-
CASSQNRGLPYEQYF
>TRBV18|TRBJ2-2|-
CASSLPGTVGTGELFF
>TRBV12-3/TRBV12-4|TRBJ2-1|many
CASSPQGLSRKQFF
>TRBV20-1|TRBJ2-1|few
CSARGLAGVSSYNEQFF
>TRBV6-1|TRBJ2-7|-
CASRDGRDRGAYEQYF
>TRBV5-1|TRBJ2-2|-
CASSLVSDTGELFF
>TRBV19|TRBJ1-5|-
CASSNRPLYSNQPQHF
>TRBV4-3|TRBJ2-7|-
CASSRQTGVYEQYF
>TRBV29-1|TRBJ2-7|-
CSVYSGTGAYEQYF
>TRBV19|TRBJ1-6|few
CASSNPRQATLHF